The clone carrying this T cell receptor (beta chain) was counted a few times. What it recognizes is unknown. The data stem from a study of vaccination effects on CD4 cells after COVID-19. Findings and limits, study-wide: Long after vaccination, the clones induced by infection and by vaccine shrank markedly in size.

Repertoires were generated with immunoSEQ multiplex PCR, while TCRdb's copy carries only in-frame clones and drops some. This table holds tens of thousands of clones, around four fifths found once. Cultured cells yielded isolated CD4+ T cells after 10 to 11 days. The cohort was immunized with two doses of either the BNT162b2 or mRNA-1273 vaccine. Sequenced material: CD4+ T cells from PBMCs cultured without peptide, taken after COVID-19 vaccination. The sequence came from a human donor who received a COVID-19 vaccine.

The CDR3 spells CASSLAPSGGNYEQYF. DNA of the CDR3: TGTGCCAGCAGCTTGGCGCCTAGCGGGGGCAACTACGAGCAGTACTTC. V is TRBV5-5 and J is TRBJ2-7; TRBD2 matches at 10 bases. The CDR3 covers 16 residues. V dropped 0 bases and J dropped 3; count of bases not matched to a gene: 6. CDR1 is SGHKS, CDR2 YYEKEE, per germline (reference sequence).